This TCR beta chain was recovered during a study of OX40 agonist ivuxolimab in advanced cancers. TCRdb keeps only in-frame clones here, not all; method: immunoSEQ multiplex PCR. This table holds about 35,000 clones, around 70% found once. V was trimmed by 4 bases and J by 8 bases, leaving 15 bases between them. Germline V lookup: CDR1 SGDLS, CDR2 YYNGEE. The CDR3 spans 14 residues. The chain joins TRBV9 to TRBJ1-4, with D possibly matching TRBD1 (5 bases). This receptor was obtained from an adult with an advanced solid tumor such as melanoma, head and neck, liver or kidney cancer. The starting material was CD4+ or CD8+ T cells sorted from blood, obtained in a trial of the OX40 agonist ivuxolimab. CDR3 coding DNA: TGTGCCAGCAGCCCGCGGGGGAAGGGGGAAAAACTGTTTTTT. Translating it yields CASSPRGKGEKLFF.